What follows describes a single TCR beta chain. Its antigen is not known. The data were produced by immunoSEQ multiplex PCR, yet TCRdb's version contains in-frame clones alone and is incomplete. The table includes 150,000 to 200,000 clones, roughly nine tenths detected once. The data derive from a study of cytomegalovirus exposure and HLA in healthy donors. Among the 120 subjects of the validation cohort, separate from the roughly 700-subject first cohort, were the donors. Study-wide results and limits: Both high specificity and high sensitivity reportedly marked the classifier's diagnosis of cytomegalovirus status. There were 150 to 200 TCR beta chains listed as cytomegalovirus-associated.

The germline V gene has CDR1 SGDLS and CDR2 YYNGEE. The V and J ends lost 8 bases and 6 bases, in that order; junction bases with no gene match: 10. This CDR3 region has 14 residues. The clonotype originates from a woman aged 18-29 years in good health and CMV-seropositive. This rearrangement joins TRBV9 to TRBJ1-2; 10 positions agree with TRBD1. The sequenced material came from PBMCs. CDR3 in DNA: TGTGCCAGTCATCGGGACAGGGGAAGGGATGGCTACACCTTC. As protein: CASHRDRGRDGYTF.